The present entry profiles one TCR beta chain with its context. The source of the sample is a study of blood T cell repertoires in COVID-19. Germline V gene lookup returns CDR1 SNHLY and CDR2 FYNNEI. V trimming: 4 bases; J trimming: 6 bases; junction bases outside the gene matches: 3. The CDR3 is 13 amino acids. Grouping used clinical history reported by participants in a survey and questionnaire. Generated by immunoSEQ multiplex PCR, the TCRdb table keeps only in-frame clones and is missing some. The table includes about 210,000 clones, roughly 87% detected once. Sequencing input: PBMCs or T cells enriched from blood (not recorded which). The chain carries TRBV2 and TRBJ1-5; 7 bases match TRBD1. This TCR was sampled from a man aged 18 to 29 with acute COVID-19. Here the CDR3 reads CASSVQGSQPQHF. The CDR3 DNA reads TGTGCCAGCAGTGTACAGGGGAGTCAGCCCCAGCATTTT. Using reference TRBV2 and TRBJ1-5 for the parts outside the CDR3, the full variable domain is EPEVTQTPSHQVTQMGQEVILRCVPISNHLYFYWYRQILGQKVEFLVSFYNNEISEKSEIFDDQFSVERPDGSNFTLKIRSTKLEDSAMYFCASSVQGSQPQHFGDGTRLSIL.